The 15 T cell receptor beta chains given below trace back to one sample, sequenced in a study of cytomegalovirus exposure and HLA in healthy donors. The study ran its PCR with 60 Vbeta and 13 Jbeta primers. Only in-frame clones appear in the TCRdb table, and some are missing; sequencing was by immunoSEQ multiplex PCR. There are fewer than 200,000 clones in the sample; approximately 9.5% occur only once, and 1% to 1.5% lies in the top ten. Sequenced material: PBMCs. The receptors come from a woman in her twenties or thirties in good health and CMV-seropositive.

The chain is built from TRBV20-1 and TRBJ1-2; 8 bases agree with TRBD1. This CDR3 is 11 amino acids long. The germline CDR1 and CDR2 sequences are DFQATT and SNEGSKA (reference sequence). CDR3 sequence reads: CSGGAASGYTF. In DNA form, the CDR3 reads TGCTCAGGGGGCGCAGCAAGTGGCTACACCTTC.

In the case of this clone: This sample includes further DNA sequences coding for the same CDR3. The chain couples TRBV6-5 to TRBJ1-1; 8 bases match TRBD1. Trimming at V came to 6 bases and at J to 9 bases, leaving 3 bases not matched to a gene. Germline V gene lookup returns CDR1 MNHEY and CDR2 SVGAGI. The CDR3 contains 11 residues. Here the CDR3 reads CASSGQGKAFF. The CDR3 nucleotides read TGTGCCAGCAGCGGACAGGGAAAAGCTTTCTTT.

This chain connects TRBV11-2 to TRBJ1-1; D is unclear. Germline assignment: CDR1 SGHAT and CDR2 FQNNGV. Trimming stripped 1 base from V and 1 base from J, with 4 bases between. This CDR3 contains 13 residues. This CDR3 is CASSLGRNTEAFF. CDR3 DNA sequence: TGTGCCAGCAGCTTAGGCAGGAACACTGAAGCTTTCTTT.

This clone was detected a few times. V is TRBV5-4 and J is TRBJ2-1; TRBD2 agrees at 7 bases. Losses at the gene ends were 0 bases for V and 3 bases for J; bases not matched to a gene: 6. In germline, CDR1 is SGHNT, CDR2 YYREEE (reference sequence). The length of the CDR3 is 16 residues. CDR3 nucleotide sequence: TGTGCCAGCAGCTTGGAAAGCGGGATAGTCTACAATGAGCAGTTCTTC. Translated: CASSLESGIVYNEQFF.

A few counts support this clone. The rearrangement joins TRBV7-8 to TRBJ1-5, with TRBD1 identical over 9 bases. The germline V gene encodes CDR1 SGHVS and CDR2 FQNEAQ. V trimming: 0 bases; J trimming: 6 bases; junction bases outside the gene matches: 9. The CDR3 extends over 17 amino acids. The CDR3 bases are TGTGCCAGCAGCTTAGCAGGGACAGGGACGCGGGGTCAGCCCCAGCATTTT. As protein: CASSLAGTGTRGQPQHF.

This clone was picked up a small number of times. The genes are TRBV6-5 and TRBJ1-1; D is unresolved. Germline lookup yields CDR1 MNHEY and CDR2 SVGAGI. Between the trimmed V and J ends, which lost 4 bases and 1 base, there was a span of 10 bases. The CDR3 covers 14 residues. CDR3 nucleotide sequence: TGTGCCAGCAGTTTGTTTGGCGGGAACACTGAAGCTTTCTTT. Protein sequence: CASSLFGGNTEAFF.

The rearrangement links TRBV6-6 to TRBJ1-2, with TRBD1 identical over 7 bases. The CDR3 has 16 residues. The V and J ends lost 0 bases and 0 bases, in that order; junction bases with no gene match: 4. The germline V gene has CDR1 MNHNY and CDR2 SVGAGI (reference sequence). CDR3 coding DNA: TGTGCCAGCAGTTACTCCACTACAGGGGCTAACTATGGCTACACCTTC. Translated: CASSYSTTGANYGYTF.

This clone has only a few counts. The chain employs TRBV4-1 and TRBJ1-1; tentative D call: TRBD1 (5 bases). In germline, CDR1 is MGHRA, CDR2 YSYEKL. This CDR3 contains 17 residues. V was shortened by 1 base and J by 0 bases, with 15 bases between the two germline ends. This CDR3 is CASSQARARGMNTEAFF. The CDR3 DNA sequence: TGCGCCAGCAGCCAAGCCAGGGCAAGGGGAATGAACACTGAAGCTTTCTTT.

Remarks on this clone: Germline and junction disagree at one end, which may indicate a read error. This same CDR3 is encoded by further DNA sequences in the sample. This sequence joins TRBV7-9 and TRBJ1-1; weak D call: TRBD1 (6 bases). The CDR3 totals 14 residues. CDR1 SEHNR and CDR2 FQNEAQ come from the germline V gene (reference sequence). The CDR3: CASSGIRGYGEAFF. Written as DNA, the CDR3 is TGTGCCAGCAGCGGCATCAGGGGATATGGTGAAGCTTTCTTC.

This clone was counted only a few times. The genes are TRBV19 and TRBJ1-4, with TRBD1 as a possible D gene (6 bases). Trimming shortened V by 3 bases and J by 6 bases, and 11 bases separated the two germline ends. The CDR3 covers 14 residues. In germline, CDR1 is LNHDA, CDR2 SQIVND (reference sequence). The CDR3 region has the DNA TGTGCCAGTAGTATGTGGGACATTGATGAAAAACTGTTTTTT. It is translated as CASSMWDIDEKLFF.

The chain has TRBV6-5 and TRBJ2-7; a weak D match, TRBD2 (6 bases). Germline CDR1 reads MNHEY; CDR2 reads SVGAGI. The CDR3 sequence is 12 residues long. Trimming stripped 6 bases from V and 5 bases from J, with 11 bases between. The CDR3 region is CASSPEGHEQYF. The CDR3, as DNA: TGTGCCAGCAGCCCGGAGGGACACGAGCAGTACTTC.

The CDR3 sequence is CASSQQGSNQPQHF. The CDR3 DNA reads as TGTGCCAGCTCACAACAGGGTAGCAATCAGCCCCAGCATTTT. V and J are TRBV18 and TRBJ1-5; TRBD1 might be the D (6 bases). This CDR3 has 14 amino acids. Germline CDR1 reads KGHSH; CDR2 reads LQKENI. The V gene lost 4 bases and the J gene lost 0 bases, with 7 bases spanning the gap.

The genes are TRBV11-2 and TRBJ2-7; possible D gene TRBD1, 5 bases. CDR1 is SGHAT and CDR2 is FQNNGV in the germline V gene. Between the trimmed V and J ends, which lost 5 bases and 1 base, there was a span of 9 bases. The CDR3 is 13 residues long. The DNA of the CDR3 is TGTGCCAGCAGCATGACAGTATCCTACGAGCAGTACTTC. Translated: CASSMTVSYEQYF.

The chain recombines TRBV21-1 with TRBJ2-2; the D call of TRBD1 is as the table states it, not checked on the DNA. TRBV21-1 is termed a pseudogene. The length of the CDR3 is 17 residues. CDR3 residues: CASSSTTGTRNTGELFF. The DNA of the CDR3 is TGTGCCAGCAGCAGTACAACCGGGACAAGGAACACCGGGGAGCTGTTTTTT.

The gene calls are TRBV2 and TRBJ1-5; possibly TRBD1 for D (5 bases). In germline, CDR1 is SNHLY, CDR2 FYNNEI. Deletions cut 0 bases from V and 6 bases from J, with 12 bases between. The CDR3 totals 15 residues. The CDR3 protein is CASSEAGTASQPQHF. The CDR3 DNA reads as TGTGCCAGCAGTGAAGCGGGGACTGCATCTCAGCCCCAGCATTTT.